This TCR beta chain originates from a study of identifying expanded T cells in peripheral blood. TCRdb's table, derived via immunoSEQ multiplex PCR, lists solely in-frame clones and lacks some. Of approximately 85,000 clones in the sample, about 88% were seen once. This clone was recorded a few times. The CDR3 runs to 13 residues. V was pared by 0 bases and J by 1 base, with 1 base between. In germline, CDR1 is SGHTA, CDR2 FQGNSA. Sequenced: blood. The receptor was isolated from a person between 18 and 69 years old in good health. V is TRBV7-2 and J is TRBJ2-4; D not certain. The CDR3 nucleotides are TGTGCCAGCAGCTTAGCGGCCAAAAACATTCAGTACTTC. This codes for CASSLAAKNIQYF.